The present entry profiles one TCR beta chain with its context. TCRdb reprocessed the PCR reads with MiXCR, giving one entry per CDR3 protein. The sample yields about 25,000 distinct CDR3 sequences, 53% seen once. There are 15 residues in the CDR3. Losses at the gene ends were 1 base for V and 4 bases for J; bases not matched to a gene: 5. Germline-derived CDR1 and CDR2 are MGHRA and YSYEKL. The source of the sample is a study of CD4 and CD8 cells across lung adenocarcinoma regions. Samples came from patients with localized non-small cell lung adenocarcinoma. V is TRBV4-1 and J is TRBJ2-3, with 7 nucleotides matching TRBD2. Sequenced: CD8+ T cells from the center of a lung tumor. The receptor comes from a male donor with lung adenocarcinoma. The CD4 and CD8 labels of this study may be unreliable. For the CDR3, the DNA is TGCGCCAGCAGCCAAGGGGGCGGGAGCCCAGATACGCAGTATTTT. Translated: CASSQGGGSPDTQYF.